Here is one T cell receptor (beta chain) with its context. This clonotype showed up just a few times. Its antigen is still unknown. No quality values exist for individual bases; no much larger clone is one base distant. The record originates from a study of T cell repertoires in cytomegalovirus infection (dated by TCRdb to between 2019 and 2020). Regarding the research as a whole: Alongside well-studied HLA-B-restricted epitopes, the peptide stimulations were aimed at recently identified HLA-C-restricted CMV epitopes, whose presentation resists viral immunomodulation. The HLA type of each donor mattered for the analysis, because public TCR beta signatures pointed to carriage of CMV infection along with the matching HLA type.

Instrument on record: Illumina HiSeq 1500. TCRdb trimmed public reads at Q25 via fastp, called clones via MiXCR and kept in-frame beta chains. All rows with the same CDR3 protein become a single entry with the most common DNA and genes. For this sample the table gives fewer than 1,000,000 distinct CDR3 sequences, of which roughly 30% were detected only once. Together, the top ten hold around 15% of the sample. Sample treatment or condition, as interpreted from the label and publication: in vitro stimulation with specific CMV peptide epitopes to enrich CMV-specific T cells. The paper's findings and limits, for the study overall: The ex vivo response was dominated by HLA-C-restricted CMV-specific TCR beta clonotypes, and the single most frequent clonotype in two of eight donors was supplied by these HLA-C-restricted clonotypes. Carriers of CMV infection plus the relevant HLA type were discriminated by the cumulative frequency of public TCR beta family members in the study cohort and in an independent roughly 320-donor cohort.

Trimming at the junction amounts to 0 bases on V and 0 bases on J, and the germline ends lie 23 bases apart. Spanning cysteine to phenylalanine, the CDR3 consists of 20 amino acids. Only the CDR3 portion is preserved as DNA: 60 bases, with reading frame beginning at the first base. Via the germline V gene (reference sequence), CDR1 is MNHNY and CDR2 SVGAGI. The chain couples TRBV6-6 to TRBJ1-1; TRBD1 could be the D gene, as 5 bases match. The origin of this receptor is a human donor in good health (CMV status not recorded). Some clones in this sample may be carry-over from other donors' samples. Source: cultured CD8+ T cells from PBMCs, taken from culture after CMV antigen stimulation. The CDR3 protein: CASSYSRLAGHTDLNTEAFF. The DNA is TGTGCCAGCAGTTACTCGCGCCTGGCAGGACACACGGATCTGAACACTGAAGCTTTCTTT.